This TCR beta chain was sequenced during a study of cytomegalovirus exposure and HLA in healthy donors. On this clone: No antigen is known for it.

PCR amplification relied on 60 Vbeta primers (plus 13 Jbeta primers). Under the authors' procedure: A later analysis tallied tens of millions of unique TCR beta chains, around 11 million of them shared. Method: immunoSEQ multiplex PCR; TCRdb's copy keeps in-frame clones and lacks some. V, J and clone size derive from that table, while D and trimming were established from the DNA sequence. The sample holds about 130,000 clones; approximately 79% are singletons and the top ten take around 3.7%. Study-wide results and limits: In a later analysis, at a false discovery rate of 0.05, 17,000 or so TCR beta sequences were associated with HLA alleles.

Between the trimmed V and J ends, which lost 0 bases and 5 bases, there was a span of 16 bases. Germline V gene sequence: CDR1 LGHNA, CDR2 YNFKEQ. This CDR3 has 16 residues. This sequence originates from a man in his thirties or forties in good health and CMV-seronegative. Material for sequencing was PBMCs. This chain uses TRBV4-2 with TRBJ1-1, with no clear D. CDR3 residues: CASSQDLGRSGTEAFF. In DNA form, the CDR3 reads TGTGCCAGCAGCCAAGATCTCGGTAGGTCGGGTACTGAAGCTTTCTTT.